This T cell receptor (beta chain) was retrieved from a study of human T cells and chemical hapten exposure. The wider study: Predominantly women, the patients had alopecia areata, totalis or universalis. Per-sample variation in TCR yield stemmed mainly from small pooled library volume differences.

This clonotype was recorded at least ten times. Time point here: patch test 1, 2 weeks after DPC sensitization. Sample treatment: therapeutic diphenylcyclopropenone sensitization with weekly scalp DPC. The authors' total RNA extraction used unfractionated whole blood. TCRdb fed the RACE reads into MiXCR, producing one record per CDR3 protein. The sample yields 380,000 or so distinct CDR3 sequences, more than 4.5% seen once. CDR1 MDHEN and CDR2 SYDVKM come from the germline V gene. V lost 10 bases and J 5 bases, leaving 21 bases between the germline ends. The CDR3 is 15 amino acids. The V call is TRBV28, the J call TRBJ1-5; D remains unclear. The TCR was taken from a woman aged 45-65 years with alopecia areata. Some clones in this sample may be carry-over from other donors' samples. The source was whole blood, collected in connection with sensitization to the hapten diphenylcyclopropenone (DPC). The CDR3 is CAIKGGESRDQPQHF. The CDR3 DNA follows: TGTGCCATCAAGGGCGGAGAGAGCCGGGATCAGCCCCAGCATTTT.